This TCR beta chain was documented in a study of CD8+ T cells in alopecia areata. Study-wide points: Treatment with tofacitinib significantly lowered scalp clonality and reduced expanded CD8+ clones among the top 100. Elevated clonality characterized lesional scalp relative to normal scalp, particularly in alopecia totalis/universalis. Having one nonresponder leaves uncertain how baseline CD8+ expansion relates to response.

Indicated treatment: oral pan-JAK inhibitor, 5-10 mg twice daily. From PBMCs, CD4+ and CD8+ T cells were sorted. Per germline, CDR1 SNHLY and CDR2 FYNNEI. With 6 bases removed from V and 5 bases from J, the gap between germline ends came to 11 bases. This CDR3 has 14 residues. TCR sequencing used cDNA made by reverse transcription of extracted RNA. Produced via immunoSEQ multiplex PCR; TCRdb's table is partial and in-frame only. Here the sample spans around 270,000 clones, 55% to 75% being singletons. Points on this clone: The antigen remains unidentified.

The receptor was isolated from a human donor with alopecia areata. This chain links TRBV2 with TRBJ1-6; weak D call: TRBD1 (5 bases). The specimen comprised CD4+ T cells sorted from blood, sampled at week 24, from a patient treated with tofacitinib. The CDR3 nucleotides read TGTGCCAGCAGGAGGGACGCAAATAATTCACCCCTCCACTTT. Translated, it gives CASRRDANNSPLHF. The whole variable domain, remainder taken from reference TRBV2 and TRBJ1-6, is EPEVTQTPSHQVTQMGQEVILRCVPISNHLYFYWYRQILGQKVEFLVSFYNNEISEKSEIFDDQFSVERPDGSNFTLKIRSTKLEDSAMYFCASRRDANNSPLHFGNGTRLTVT.